This TCR beta chain was captured by sequencing in a study of beta chain features in type 1 diabetes. Notes on the study in general: Cells with high TCR expression could be over-represented by cDNA sequencing. Diminished insertions and augmented deletions at VDJ junctions characterized type 1 diabetes patients.

Investigators reverse transcribed all isolated RNA, so they sequenced expressed TCRB transcripts. TCRdb's table, derived via immunoSEQ multiplex PCR, lists solely in-frame clones and lacks some. The table shows under 450,000 clones, with around 14% occurring only once. The V and J ends lost 1 base and 11 bases respectively, with 15 bases between them. The CDR3 is made up of 15 amino acids. Germline V gene data show CDR1 as SGHTA and CDR2 as FQGNSA. This clone appeared a few times. Its antigen is currently unknown. Sequenced input: naive CD4+ T cells from blood. J is TRBJ1-6 and V is TRBV7-2; no definite D call. The sequence was collected from a man in his thirties or forties in good health. This CDR3 reads CASSLEGFRDTPLHF. In nucleotides, the CDR3 is TGTGCCAGCAGCTTAGAGGGTTTTAGGGATACACCCCTCCACTTT.